The sequence of this T cell receptor beta chain was determined in a study of radiotherapy plus CTLA-4 blockade in lung cancer. Germline lookup yields CDR1 SGHDN and CDR2 FVKESK. V shed 4 bases, J shed 5 bases, and the junction held 13 bases outside the gene matches. There are 17 residues in the CDR3. Clones were sequenced by immunoSEQ multiplex PCR, and TCRdb holds only the in-frame ones, with some missing. The data hold 80,000 to 95,000 clones, with 82% observed a single time. The TCR originated in a human donor with non-small cell lung cancer that progressed on radiotherapy plus ipilimumab. Sequenced material: peripheral blood, taken from a patient treated with radiotherapy plus ipilimumab. V is TRBV14 and J is TRBJ2-7; 11 bases agree with TRBD2. The CDR3: CASSRTGTSGPRNEQYF. CDR3 bases: TGTGCCAGCAGCCGAACCGGGACTAGCGGCCCTAGGAACGAGCAGTACTTC.